The sequence of this TCR beta chain was determined in a study of blood T cells in healthy people across ages (dated by TCRdb to 2013 to 2016). Broadly, across the study: In model experiments, template switching captured about one uniquely barcoded TCR beta cDNA molecule for every two T cells. Four age groups were formed from the donors: young (average roughly 16 years), middle-aged (approximately 42), aged (roughly 59) and long-lived (less than 85). To avoid experimental bias, donors of different ages were distributed randomly across sequencing lanes. Using deep sequencing normalized with unique cDNA molecular identifiers, the study measured how TCR beta repertoire diversity changes with age. For two donors (one aged 18 to 29 and one aged 80 or older), the study analyzed two additional independent replicas of 1 million unique cDNA reads from the same blood draw.

This clonotype appeared once. What this receptor recognizes is not known. Sequence at one end of the junction differs from germline and may be a read error. General study outcomes and caveats: Observed TCR beta diversity correlated strongly with the percentage of naive T cells measured by flow cytometry. Donor CMV infection status was unknown, potentially confounding age-related changes in expanded clonotypes. Compared with the aged group, more naive CD4+ T cells, fewer expanded clones and increased TCR diversity were shown by the long-lived group, suggesting age selection. Estimates of total diversity based on one million sequenced T cells were regarded as lower bounds and as underestimates. As age increased, observed TCR beta diversity per million T cells dropped in a roughly linear way, and a significant reduction was already evident by age 40. Since profiling was done on bulk unsorted PBMCs, naive and antigen-experienced compartments could not be conclusively compared.

The method behind the library was 5' RACE. A second PCR of about 6 to 11 cycles was run with a J-beta primer mix and a sample-barcoded 5' primer. Each TCR beta cDNA molecule received a unique molecular identifier from a template-switch 5' adaptor carrying 12 random nucleotides. Each sample yielded at least 3 million CDR3-containing paired-end reads. All of the RNA was converted into first-strand cDNA using the Mint cDNA synthesis kit, with a TRBC-specific oligonucleotide serving as the primer. Following uracil-DNA glycosylase treatment, all cDNA underwent a first 18-cycle PCR with the universal primers M1SS and BC2_uni_R. Per the original workflow: For normalization, 1 million high-quality reads were randomly selected from each sample, with every read carrying a distinct molecular identifier. Instead of being binned into consensus sequences, reads with shared molecular identifiers were discarded. CDR3 identification, clonotype clustering and error correction used MiTCR with a Q25 quality threshold and the strictest error-elimination algorithm. A nonparametric unseen species model using Euler transformation provided a lower-bound estimate of total TCR beta diversity. TCRdb passed the public sequencing reads through fastp at Q25 and MiXCR, retaining productive beta sequences. A single entry per CDR3 protein holds the most common genes and DNA from its merged rows. The V and J calls here are based on TCRdb, not the publication. The table for this sample lists roughly 1.9 million distinct CDR3 sequences; about two fifths of them were counted only once. The ten largest clones represent roughly 23% of the sample.

CDR1 and CDR2, per the germline V gene (reference sequence), are SEHNR and FQNEAQ. The CDR3, cysteine through phenylalanine, is 16 amino acids long. The kept DNA is CDR3 alone, 48 bases in frame from the first base. The donors were roughly 39 Caucasian individuals from Russia, aged roughly 6 to 100 years, who were systemically healthy. About 10 milliliters of peripheral blood were collected from each donor into EDTA-treated Vacutainer tubes. Ficoll-Paque density-gradient centrifugation was used to isolate PBMCs, with at least 6.5 million per sample. Trizol reagent was used to extract total RNA from PBMCs, with at least 5 micrograms per sample. Naive CD45RAhigh/CD27high T cell percentages were measured by flow cytometry on a PBMC aliquot from every donor.

The chain employs TRBV7-9 and TRBJ2-3, with the D gene not confidently named. The sequenced material came from blood. This receptor was taken from a human donor in good health. CDR3 loop: CARSLDQQRSTDTQYF. The sequence in DNA is TGTGCCCGCAGCTTAGATCAGCAGCGAAGCACAGATACGCAGTATTTT.